A single sample is the source of the 14 T cell receptor beta chains below, sequenced in a study of cytomegalovirus exposure and HLA in healthy donors. The PCR was carried out with 60 Vbeta primers and 13 Jbeta primers. Profiled with immunoSEQ multiplex PCR; TCRdb holds only in-frame clones, not every one. The sample includes under 200,000 clones, around 77% of them seen just once. The sample was PBMCs. These receptors originate from a man in his 60s in good health and CMV-seronegative.

The chain is built from TRBV14 and TRBJ2-7, with D uncertain. CDR1 is SGHDN and CDR2 is FVKESK in the germline V gene. This CDR3 has 14 residues. The V gene lost 1 base and the J gene lost 2 bases, with 9 bases spanning the gap. The CDR3 DNA sequence: TGTGCCAGCAGCCAAGTGGGCTTCACCTACGAGCAGTACTTC. This sequence encodes CASSQVGFTYEQYF.

V is TRBV12-5 and J is TRBJ1-1, with a tentative D call TRBD1 (5 bases). Germline CDR1 is LGHNT and CDR2 is FRNRAP. V was clipped by 5 bases and J by 11 bases, with 15 bases between them. This CDR3 contains 12 residues. The CDR3 here is CASGPDIGSAFF. CDR3 in DNA: TGTGCTAGTGGTCCGGACATTGGGTCGGCTTTCTTT.

V is TRBV5-1 and J is TRBJ1-4, with D unclear. V was shortened by 0 bases and J by 2 bases, with 11 bases between the two germline ends. The length of the CDR3 is 16 residues. The germline CDR1 and CDR2 sequences are SGHRS and YFSETQ. Here the CDR3 DNA reads TGCGCCAGCAGCTTGGTCGGGGTTTCCACTAATGAAAAACTGTTTTTT. Protein product: CASSLVGVSTNEKLFF.

This clone was recorded only once. The CDR3 coding sequence is TGTGCCAGCAGTTTAGTTTCTACAGAGAACACTGAAGCTTTCTTT. It specifies CASSLVSTENTEAFF. The chain links TRBV27 to TRBJ1-1; D gene ambiguous. The CDR3 sequence is 15 residues long. Germline assignment: CDR1 MNHEY and CDR2 SMNVEV (reference sequence). Trimming took off 2 bases at V and 1 base at J, with 11 bases between the two ends.

This clone was observed once. The chain is built from TRBV6-1 and TRBJ2-7; D remains unclear. Trimming stripped 5 bases from V and 5 bases from J, with 19 bases between. The CDR3 loop spans 15 amino acids. CDR1 and CDR2 (germline): MNHNS, SASEGT. CDR3 protein: CASSNLNLRFDEQYF. As DNA, the CDR3 is TGTGCCAGCAGTAACCTGAACCTCCGGTTTGACGAGCAGTACTTC.

The chain employs TRBV5-4 and TRBJ2-2, with 12 bases fitting TRBD2. Germline V gene sequence: CDR1 SGHNT, CDR2 YYREEE (reference sequence). V lost 5 bases and J lost 6; bases outside the gene matches: 8. The CDR3 loop spans 16 amino acids. The CDR3 here is CASSYGLAGSPGELFF. CDR3 DNA sequence: TGTGCCAGCAGTTACGGACTAGCGGGAAGCCCCGGGGAGCTGTTTTTT.

The chain combines TRBV7-9 with TRBJ2-7; TRBD2 matches at 9 bases. Trimming removed 5 bases from V and 2 bases from J; junction bases left unmatched: 7. Per the germline V gene, CDR1 is SEHNR and CDR2 is FQNEAQ (reference sequence). The CDR3 totals 15 residues. DNA of the CDR3: TGTGCCAGCAGCCCTAGCGGGACTTCAACCTACGAGCAGTACTTC. Translated, it gives CASSPSGTSTYEQYF.

The J gene is TRBJ1-2, the V gene TRBV5-1; the D gene is possibly TRBD1 (6 bases). Germline-derived CDR1 and CDR2 are SGHRS and YFSETQ. Trimming cost V 0 bases and J 6 bases, with 12 bases left between them. The CDR3 is 14 residues long. CDR3 residues: CASSLEQGRNGYTF. Here the CDR3 DNA reads TGCGCCAGCAGCTTGGAACAGGGTCGGAATGGCTACACCTTC.

This clone has only one observation. The V call is TRBV7-9, the J call TRBJ1-2, with TRBD1 matching 10 bases. After removal of 3 bases from V and 4 bases from J, the junction contained 2 bases not matched to a gene. CDR3 length: 14 residues. Germline V gene sequence: CDR1 SEHNR, CDR2 FQNEAQ (reference sequence). CDR3 in DNA: TGTGCCAGCAGCTTGGGACAGGGGCCCTATGGCTACACCTTC. Translation gives CASSLGQGPYGYTF.

Here the CDR3 reads CASSLGTRGRYEQYF. The CDR3 region has the DNA TGTGCCAGCAGCTTGGGTACCCGCGGGCGCTACGAGCAGTACTTC. J is TRBJ2-7 and V is TRBV5-6, with a weak D call TRBD2 (5 bases). Germline loops: CDR1 SGHDT, CDR2 YYEEEE. The CDR3 length is 15 residues. The V end lost 0 bases, the J end lost 3 bases, and 13 bases lay between the germline ends.

The chain is built from TRBV7-9 and TRBJ2-7; the match to TRBD2 covers 7 bases. The CDR3 loop spans 12 amino acids. Germline V lookup: CDR1 SEHNR, CDR2 FQNEAQ (reference sequence). Unmatched junction bases numbered 3, after V lost 5 bases and J lost 5 bases. The CDR3 protein is CASSITSDEQYF. The CDR3 DNA is TGTGCCAGCAGCATTACTAGCGACGAGCAGTACTTC.

This chain uses TRBV6-1 with TRBJ2-7, with 8 bases matching TRBD2. Germline lookup yields CDR1 MNHNS and CDR2 SASEGT. The junction had 6 bases not matched to a gene; V was cut back by 8 bases and J by 3 bases. This CDR3 contains 13 residues. The CDR3 DNA reads as TGTGCCAGCTGGGAGGCGGGGGGCTACGAGCAGTACTTC. This translates into CASWEAGGYEQYF.

In its sample, this clone was seen once. The chain combines TRBV10-3 with TRBJ2-1; 11 nucleotides line up with TRBD2. Germline lookup yields CDR1 ENHRY and CDR2 SYGVKD. This CDR3 region has 19 residues. With 0 bases clipped from V and 1 base from J, the junction kept 8 bases outside the gene matches. CDR3 protein: CAISESTLAGVKSYNEQFF. CDR3 nucleotide sequence: TGTGCCATCAGTGAGTCGACACTAGCGGGAGTTAAGTCCTACAATGAGCAGTTCTTC.

As to this clone: At one of its ends the junction is not consistent with the germline gene, which may arise from a read error. This rearrangement joins TRBV29-1 to TRBJ1-2, with 9 nucleotides matching TRBD1. The CDR3 length is 11 residues. The germline V gene has CDR1 SQVTM and CDR2 ANQGSEA. Here the CDR3 DNA reads TGCAGCGTTGGTGACAGGGGGGGCTACCCCTTC. It encodes CSVGDRGGYPF.